The rows below give T cell receptor beta chains drawn from one sample of a study of pediatric ulcerative colitis. Sequenced by immunoSEQ multiplex PCR; TCRdb stores in-frame clones only, minus some. This table holds some 60,000 clones, over 70% found once. Sample: blood. These receptors all stem from a boy aged 10-17 years with moderate ulcerative colitis. Each CDR3 is given with its conserved first and last residue. Each record gives: J gene, D gene, V gene, clone size, CDR3 protein, CDR3 DNA. A D gene is named only where the DNA matches it firmly. The size of a clone is reported for some rows only, either as once, few or many, or as a class for expanded clones.

>TRBJ1-6|-|TRBV6-1|-
CASSDGREGSYNSPLHF
TGTGCCAGCAGTGATGGTAGGGAGGGGTCCTATAATTCACCCCTCCACTTT
>TRBJ1-5|-|TRBV4-1|-
CASSQEGTTVGYQPQHF
TGCGCCAGCAGCCAAGAAGGGACAACAGTAGGATATCAGCCCCAGCATTTT
>TRBJ2-5|-|TRBV6-5|few
CASSRNPQTQYF
TGTGCCAGCAGCAGAAACCCACAGACCCAGTACTTC
>TRBJ2-2|-|TRBV4-1|-
CASSWNTGELFF
TGCGCCAGCAGCTGGAACACCGGGGAGCTGTTTTTT
>TRBJ1-3|TRBD1|TRBV9|once
CASSAGQGQLSGNTIYF
TGTGCCAGCAGCGCGGGACAGGGTCAACTCTCTGGAAACACCATATATTTT
>TRBJ1-1|-|TRBV19|-
CASSIKNTEAFF
TGTGCCAGTAGTATTAAAAACACTGAAGCTTTCTTT
>TRBJ2-7|TRBD2|TRBV11-2|-
CASSGKGLAGNSYEQYF
TGTGCCAGCAGCGGTAAGGGACTAGCGGGCAACTCCTACGAGCAGTACTTC
>TRBJ2-1|-|TRBV6-5|-
CASSYRPGDEQFF
TGTGCCAGCAGTTACCGCCCGGGCGATGAGCAGTTCTTC
>TRBJ1-1|TRBD1|TRBV5-1|-
CASSSWTGVNTEAFF
TGCGCCAGCAGCTCTTGGACAGGGGTGAACACTGAAGCTTTCTTT
>TRBJ2-7|TRBD2|TRBV7-9|-
CASSTAGGPYEQYF
TGTGCCAGCAGCACGGCGGGAGGGCCTTACGAGCAGTACTTC
>TRBJ2-6|TRBD1|TRBV5-1|-
CASSPRTGPNVLTF
TGCGCCAGCAGCCCGAGGACAGGGCCCAACGTCCTGACTTTC
>TRBJ2-1|-|TRBV19|few
CASLDLIYNEQFF
TGTGCCAGTCTGGACCTAATCTACAATGAGCAGTTCTTC
>TRBJ2-7|TRBD2|TRBV10-2|few
CASRSYSAGSFYEQYF
TGCGCCAGCAGGAGCTACTCAGCGGGGAGCTTCTACGAGCAGTACTTC
>TRBJ2-2|-|TRBV7-2|-
CASSLERGSIGELFF
TGTGCCAGCAGCTTAGAGAGGGGTTCGATCGGGGAGCTGTTTTTT
>TRBJ1-1|-|TRBV6-4|-
CASSAGGGLSTEAFF
TGTGCCAGCAGTGCGGGTGGTGGGCTGAGCACTGAAGCTTTCTTT
>TRBJ2-3|-|TRBV5-4|-
CASSLESSSDTQYF
TGTGCCAGCAGCTTGGAGTCTAGCTCAGATACGCAGTATTTT
>TRBJ2-2|-|TRBV15|-
CATSRAGRGNTGELFF
TGTGCCACCAGCAGAGCGGGGCGTGGGAACACCGGGGAGCTGTTTTTT
>TRBJ2-1|TRBD2|TRBV7-9|-
CASSLIAGGLYNEQFF
TGTGCCAGCAGCTTAATAGCGGGAGGGTTATACAATGAGCAGTTCTTC
>TRBJ2-6|-|TRBV2|once
CASSESSGANVLTF
TGTGCCAGCAGTGAAAGCTCTGGGGCCAACGTCCTGACTTTC
>TRBJ1-6|-|TRBV27|few
CASSSSHDSYNSPLHF
TGTGCCAGCAGTTCGTCCCATGACTCCTATAATTCACCCCTCCACTTT
>TRBJ2-5|-|TRBV7-2|-
CASSLGGAGQETQYF
TGTGCCAGCAGCTTAGGTGGGGCAGGGCAGGAGACCCAGTACTTC
>TRBJ2-1|-|TRBV9|few
CASSDPTGPHRSNEQFF
TGTGCCAGCAGCGATCCGACGGGACCACACCGCAGCAATGAGCAGTTCTTC